The 18 T cell receptor beta chains listed next were all sequenced from one sample in a study of cytomegalovirus exposure and HLA in healthy donors. The PCR used 60 Vbeta and 13 Jbeta primers. Method: immunoSEQ multiplex PCR; TCRdb's copy keeps in-frame clones and lacks some. Its table records about 130,000 clones. Sequencing was carried out using PBMCs. These receptors were taken from a woman in her sixties in good health and CMV-seronegative.

This chain uses TRBV6-1 with TRBJ1-4, with 8 bases that match TRBD1. The V gene end was trimmed by 9 bases and the J gene end by 7 bases; junction bases not matched to a gene: 13. There are 15 residues in the CDR3. Germline CDR1 is MNHNS and CDR2 is SASEGT. The CDR3 protein is CASRANGQGGEKLFF. CDR3 sequence (DNA): TGTGCCAGTAGGGCTAATGGACAGGGAGGTGAAAAACTGTTTTTT.

The V gene is TRBV2, the J gene TRBJ1-2; the match to TRBD1 covers 7 bases. The germline CDR1 and CDR2 sequences are SNHLY and FYNNEI. J gave up 8 bases and V 7 bases, and 19 bases lay outside the gene matches. The CDR3 extends over 16 amino acids. For the CDR3, the DNA is TGTGCCAGCATGGGTTATATTGGGACAGCTCCCTTGGGCTACACCTTC. This codes for CASMGYIGTAPLGYTF.

This chain joins TRBV11-1 and TRBJ2-1; 8 positions match TRBD2. Germline V gene lookup returns CDR1 SGHAT and CDR2 FQDESV (reference sequence). V shed 3 bases, J shed 7 bases, and the junction held 11 bases outside the gene matches. The CDR3 covers 16 residues. The CDR3 bases are TGTGCCAGCAGCTTTGAGGGCGGGAGGTGGGGGAATGAGCAGTTCTTC. Amino acid sequence: CASSFEGGRWGNEQFF.

This chain links TRBV10-1 with TRBJ2-1, with 10 bases that match TRBD2. The germline V gene encodes CDR1 WNHNN and CDR2 SYGVQD (reference sequence). The junction had 6 bases not matched to a gene; V was cut back by 4 bases and J by 6 bases. This CDR3 contains 15 residues. This chain's CDR3 is CASSAEREGSNEQFF. As DNA, the CDR3 is TGCGCCAGCAGTGCCGAGCGGGAGGGCTCCAATGAGCAGTTCTTC.

This chain uses TRBV9 with TRBJ2-5; TRBD1 aligns across 9 bases. With 0 bases clipped from V and 5 bases from J, the junction kept 8 bases outside the gene matches. The germline CDR1 and CDR2 sequences are SGDLS and YYNGEE. The CDR3 is made up of 16 amino acids. Here the CDR3 reads CASSVVSGTGLETQYF. The CDR3, as DNA: TGTGCCAGCAGCGTAGTAAGCGGGACAGGGCTGGAGACCCAGTACTTC.

The V and J genes are TRBV11-1 and TRBJ2-1, with D uncertain. Germline V lookup: CDR1 SGHAT, CDR2 FQDESV (reference sequence). V lost 6 bases and J 8 bases, leaving 14 bases between the germline ends. The CDR3 loop spans 13 amino acids. The DNA for the CDR3 is TGTGCCAGCAGTTACACCCCACGGGATGAGCAGTTCTTC. Translation gives CASSYTPRDEQFF.

The chain carries TRBV2 and TRBJ2-1; a possible D gene is TRBD1 (6 bases). V was pared by 7 bases and J by 2 bases, with 9 bases between. The CDR3 sequence is 13 residues long. Germline V gene sequence: CDR1 SNHLY, CDR2 FYNNEI. CDR3 amino acids: CASTRGPYNEQFF. DNA of the CDR3: TGTGCCAGCACCAGGGGACCCTACAATGAGCAGTTCTTC.

The genes are TRBV6-9 and TRBJ2-7, with D uncertain. This CDR3 comprises 15 residues. V lost 6 bases and J 0 bases, leaving 15 bases between the germline ends. CDR1 MNHGY and CDR2 SVAAGI come from the germline V gene. The CDR3 DNA sequence: TGTGCCAGCAGCTGCGACGCGACATGCTCCTACGAGCAGTACTTC. This gives the protein CASSCDATCSYEQYF.

The chain employs TRBV6-1 and TRBJ1-6; D is possibly TRBD1 (6 bases). V lost 4 bases, J lost 10 bases, and 14 bases lay in between. CDR1 and CDR2 from the germline V gene are MNHNS and SASEGT. The CDR3 is 14 amino acids. The CDR3 here is CASSVEQGFSPLHF. CDR3 DNA sequence: TGTGCCAGCAGTGTCGAACAGGGTTTCTCACCCCTCCACTTT.

This chain uses TRBV25-1 with TRBJ1-6; 8 nucleotides align to TRBD1. Germline V gene lookup returns CDR1 MGHDK and CDR2 SYGVNS. The CDR3 length is 16 residues. The V and J ends lost 4 bases and 4 bases, in that order; junction bases with no gene match: 6. Written as DNA, the CDR3 is TGTGCCAGCAGTGGACATAACAGGGGGTATAATTCACCCCTCCACTTT. This encodes CASSGHNRGYNSPLHF.

As DNA, the CDR3 is TGCGCCAGCAGCCAAGATGGGACGGGGGGAGGCTCCTACGAGCAGTACTTC. Its translation: CASSQDGTGGGSYEQYF. This rearrangement joins TRBV4-1 to TRBJ2-7; 7 nucleotides agree with TRBD2. The length of the CDR3 is 17 residues. Germline values: CDR1 MGHRA, CDR2 YSYEKL. The V gene end was trimmed by 0 bases and the J gene end by 0 bases; junction bases not matched to a gene: 8.

The V gene is TRBV7-6, the J gene TRBJ2-7; 13 positions agree with TRBD2. Trimming cost V 10 bases and J 4 bases; bases outside gene matches: 4. The germline V gene has CDR1 SGHVS and CDR2 FNYEAQ. CDR3 size: 13 residues. The CDR3 spells CATTSGGAYEQYF. DNA for the CDR3: TGTGCCACCACTAGCGGGGGGGCGTACGAGCAGTACTTC.

V gene TRBV7-8 combines with J gene TRBJ1-1; no reliable D call. The length of the CDR3 is 15 residues. The ends were cut back, 1 base at V and 2 bases at J, with 11 bases in the middle. Germline CDR1 and CDR2: SGHVS and FQNEAQ. The CDR3 region is CASSLVAGVNTEAFF. CDR3 nucleotides: TGTGCCAGCAGCTTAGTAGCCGGGGTAAACACTGAAGCTTTCTTT.

V gene TRBV5-1 combines with J gene TRBJ2-5; 7 nucleotides line up with TRBD2. The germline CDR1 and CDR2 sequences are SGHRS and YFSETQ. CDR3 length: 15 amino acids. Unmatched junction bases numbered 16, after V lost 9 bases and J lost 5 bases. CDR3 sequence reads: CATQGGSGIGETQYF. DNA of the CDR3: TGCGCCACCCAGGGAGGGTCAGGTATTGGGGAGACCCAGTACTTC.

This sequence joins TRBV5-1 and TRBJ2-7; 7 nucleotides agree with TRBD1. The germline CDR1 and CDR2 sequences are SGHRS and YFSETQ. The J segment lost 2 bases and the V segment lost 4 bases, leaving 6 bases of the junction unmatched. CDR3 length equals 14 residues. CDR3: CASSPGDRPYEQYF. CDR3 DNA: TGCGCCAGCAGCCCCGGGGACAGACCCTACGAGCAGTACTTC.

The gene calls are TRBV11-2 and TRBJ2-7; 9 nucleotides align to TRBD1. Losses at the gene ends were 2 bases for V and 7 bases for J; bases not matched to a gene: 9. Germline assignment: CDR1 SGHAT and CDR2 FQNNGV. The CDR3 is 15 amino acids. CDR3 DNA: TGTGCCAGCAGCTTATTTACGGGACAGGGAGGAGAGCAGTACTTC. Translation: CASSLFTGQGGEQYF.

The rearrangement joins TRBV2 to TRBJ1-1; 8 bases agree with TRBD1. Looked up from germline, CDR1 is SNHLY and CDR2 is FYNNEI. V lost 4 bases and J lost 7; bases outside the gene matches: 5. The CDR3 has 13 amino acids. As DNA, the CDR3 is TGTGCCAGCAGTGCCCAGGGGGCTGATGAAGCTTTCTTT. This sequence encodes CASSAQGADEAFF.

The chain recombines TRBV6-1 with TRBJ2-5; tentative D call: TRBD1 (5 bases). Germline lookup yields CDR1 MNHNS and CDR2 SASEGT. Trimming left V 5 bases short and J 7 bases short, with 8 bases between. The CDR3 totals 11 residues. CDR3 nucleotides: TGTGCCAGCAGTTTCACAGGGACCCAGTACTTC. Translating gives CASSFTGTQYF.